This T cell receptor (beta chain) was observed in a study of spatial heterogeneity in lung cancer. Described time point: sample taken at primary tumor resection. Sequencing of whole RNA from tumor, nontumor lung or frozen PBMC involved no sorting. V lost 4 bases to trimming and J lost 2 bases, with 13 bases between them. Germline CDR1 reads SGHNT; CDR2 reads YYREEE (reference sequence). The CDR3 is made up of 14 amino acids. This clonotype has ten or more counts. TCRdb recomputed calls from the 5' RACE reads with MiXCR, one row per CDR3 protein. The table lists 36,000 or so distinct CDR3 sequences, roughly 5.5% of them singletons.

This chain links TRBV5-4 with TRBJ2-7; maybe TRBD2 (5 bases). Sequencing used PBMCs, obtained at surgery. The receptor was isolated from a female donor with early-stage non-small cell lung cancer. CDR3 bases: TGTGCCAGCAGCCAAGAGGGATCACCCTACGAGCAGTACTTC. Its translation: CASSQEGSPYEQYF.